The 9 T cell receptor beta chains below come from one sample, sequenced in a study of memory CD4+ T cells and cytomegalovirus serostatus (dated by TCRdb to 2018 to 2020). Library construction relied on the immunoSEQ multiplex PCR assay. Entries here come from immuneACCESS through TCRdb and include only in-frame sequences with V and J called. Some clones fail to appear in such tables; in the studies checked, an unresolved V gene covers under half of the shortfall, and the cause of the remainder is unknown. Across this sample there are under 85,000 clones, with around four fifths seen only once. Around 2.6% of the sample is held by the ten biggest clonotypes. Single viable CD3+CD4+CD8-CD45RO+ cells were sorted as memory CD4+ T cells on a FACSAria II. The sample consisted of memory CD4+ T cells from blood. The receptors originated from an adult in good health and CMV-seropositive.

This chain links TRBV2 with TRBJ1-5; perhaps TRBD1 as D (5 bases). Per germline, CDR1 SNHLY and CDR2 FYNNEI. Trimming left V 3 bases short and J 4 bases short, with 19 bases between. This CDR3 has 17 amino acids. The CDR3 nucleotides read TGTGCCAGCAGTGAGTATGGGGGTTCCGGGCCAAATCAGCCCCAGCATTTT. The encoded protein is CASSEYGGSGPNQPQHF.

Points on this clone: Germline is not matched at one junction end, which may reflect a read error. CDR3 DNA: TGTGCCAGTAGTATCGGTAGGGGTTCAGAGACGCAGTATTTT. It specifies CASSIGRGSETQYF. The rearrangement uses TRBV19 and TRBJ2-3; possible D gene TRBD1, 5 bases. CDR1 and CDR2 from the germline V gene are LNHDA and SQIVND (reference sequence). CDR3 length: 14 amino acids.

The chain employs TRBV6-5 and TRBJ2-1, with D perhaps matching TRBD1 or TRBD2 (7 bases each). Germline CDR1 is MNHEY and CDR2 is SVGAGI. Trimming pared 6 bases from V and 11 bases from J, leaving 17 bases between. CDR3 length: 13 amino acids. CDR3 sequence reads: CASSPRGGAKQFF. Written as DNA, the CDR3 is TGTGCCAGCAGCCCCAGGGGGGGCGCGAAGCAGTTCTTC.

This sequence joins TRBV30 and TRBJ2-5; 15 nucleotides match TRBD2. In germline, CDR1 is GTSNPN, CDR2 SVGIG (reference sequence). V lost 5 bases to trimming and J lost 5 bases; unmatched junction nucleotides: 3. The CDR3 is 14 residues long. The DNA for the CDR3 is TGTGCCTGGGGGACTAGCGGGGGGTCGGAGACCCAGTACTTC. Amino acid sequence: CAWGTSGGSETQYF.

The chain combines TRBV5-6 with TRBJ1-3; D is unresolved. This CDR3 comprises 12 residues. The V gene's germline CDR1 is SGHDT and CDR2 YYEEEE. The V gene lost 2 bases and the J gene lost 4 bases, with 4 bases spanning the gap. CDR3 coding DNA: TGTGCCAGCAGCTTCACAGGAAACACCATATATTTT. It translates to CASSFTGNTIYF.

The chain employs TRBV18 and TRBJ1-2, with D uncertain. CDR1 KGHSH and CDR2 LQKENI come from the germline V gene. CDR3 length equals 19 residues. Deletions cut 6 bases from V and 6 bases from J, with 32 bases between. The CDR3 here is CASSTNTKVYSPRIDGYTF. In DNA form, the CDR3 reads TGTGCCAGCTCGACGAATACCAAGGTTTACAGCCCAAGGATAGATGGCTACACCTTC. The variable domain in full, completed from reference TRBV18 and TRBJ1-2, reads NAGVMQNPRHLVRRRGQEARLRCSPMKGHSHVYWYRQLPEEGLKFMVYLQKENIIDESGMPKERFSAEFPKEGPSILRIQQVVRGDSAAYFCASSTNTKVYSPRIDGYTFGSGTRLTVV.

The DNA for the CDR3 is TGTGCCAGTAGCCGAGGGGATCGGAATTCACCCCTCCACTTT. As protein: CASSRGDRNSPLHF. This chain links TRBV19 with TRBJ1-6; D perhaps matches TRBD1 (5 bases). The CDR3 contains 14 residues. V shed 6 bases and J shed 7 bases, with 13 bases lying between them. Germline V CDR1 and CDR2: LNHDA, SQIVND (reference sequence).

In its sample, this clone was seen a few times. The gene calls are TRBV19 and TRBJ2-7; D possibly matches TRBD1 or TRBD2 (5 bases each). The CDR3 spans 13 residues. In germline, CDR1 is LNHDA, CDR2 SQIVND (reference sequence). The germline V and J ends were trimmed by 5 bases and 2 bases, with 10 bases remaining between them. CDR3 residues: CASSAGTTYEQYF. The CDR3 DNA reads TGTGCCAGTAGTGCCGGGACCACCTACGAGCAGTACTTC.

Note on this clone: An end of the junction differs from the germline gene, which may be a read error. The rearrangement uses TRBV6-1 and TRBJ2-2; TRBD1 matches at 7 bases. The CDR3 consists of 17 residues. Germline V gene sequence: CDR1 MNHNS, CDR2 SASEGT. The CDR3 DNA follows: TGTGCCAGCAGTAAAGCTCCCCGGGACAGAAGCACCGGGGAGCTGTTTTTT. This codes for CASSKAPRDRSTGELFF.